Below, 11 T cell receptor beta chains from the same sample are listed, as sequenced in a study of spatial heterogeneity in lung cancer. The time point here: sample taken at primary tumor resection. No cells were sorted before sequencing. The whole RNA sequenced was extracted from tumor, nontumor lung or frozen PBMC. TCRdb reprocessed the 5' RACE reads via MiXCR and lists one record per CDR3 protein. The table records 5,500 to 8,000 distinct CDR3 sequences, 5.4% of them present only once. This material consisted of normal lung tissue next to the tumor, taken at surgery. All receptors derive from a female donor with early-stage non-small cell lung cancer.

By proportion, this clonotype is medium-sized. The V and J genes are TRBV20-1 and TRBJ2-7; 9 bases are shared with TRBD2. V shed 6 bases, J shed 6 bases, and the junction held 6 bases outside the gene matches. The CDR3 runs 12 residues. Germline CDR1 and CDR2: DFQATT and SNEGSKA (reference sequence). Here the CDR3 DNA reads TGCAGTGCCACGCTAGCGGGACCCGAGCAGTACTTC. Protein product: CSATLAGPEQYF.

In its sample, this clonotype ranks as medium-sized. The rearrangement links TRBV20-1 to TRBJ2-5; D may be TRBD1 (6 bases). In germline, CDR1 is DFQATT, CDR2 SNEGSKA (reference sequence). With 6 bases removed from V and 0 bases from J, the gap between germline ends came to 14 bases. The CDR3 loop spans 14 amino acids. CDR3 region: CSAWTERHQETQYF. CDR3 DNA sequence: TGCAGTGCCTGGACAGAGAGACACCAAGAGACCCAGTACTTC.

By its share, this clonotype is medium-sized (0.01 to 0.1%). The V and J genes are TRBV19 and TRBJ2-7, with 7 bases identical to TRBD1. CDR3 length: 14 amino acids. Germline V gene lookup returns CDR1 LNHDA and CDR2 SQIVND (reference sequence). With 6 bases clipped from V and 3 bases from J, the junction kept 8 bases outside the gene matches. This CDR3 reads CASSPQTGRYEQYF. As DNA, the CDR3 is TGTGCCAGTAGCCCCCAGACAGGGCGCTACGAGCAGTACTTC.

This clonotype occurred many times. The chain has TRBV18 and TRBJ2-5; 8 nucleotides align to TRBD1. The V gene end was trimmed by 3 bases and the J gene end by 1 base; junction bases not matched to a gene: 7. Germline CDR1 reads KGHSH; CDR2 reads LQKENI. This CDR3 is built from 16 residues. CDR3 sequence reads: CASSPDRVRAQETQYF. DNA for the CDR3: TGTGCCAGCTCACCGGACAGGGTTAGGGCCCAAGAGACCCAGTACTTC.

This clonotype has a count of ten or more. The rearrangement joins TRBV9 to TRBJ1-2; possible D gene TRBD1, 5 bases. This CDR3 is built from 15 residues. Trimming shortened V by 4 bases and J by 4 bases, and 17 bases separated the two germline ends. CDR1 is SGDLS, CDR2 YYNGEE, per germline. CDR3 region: CASSTSGLDAYGYTF. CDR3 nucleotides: TGTGCCAGCAGCACTTCAGGGCTGGATGCCTATGGCTACACCTTC.

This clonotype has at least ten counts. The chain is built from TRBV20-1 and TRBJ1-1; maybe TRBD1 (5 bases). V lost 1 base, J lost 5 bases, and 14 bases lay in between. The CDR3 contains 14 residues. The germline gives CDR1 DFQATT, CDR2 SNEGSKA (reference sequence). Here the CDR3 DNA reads TGCAGTGCTAGAGTCGACAGTGTTTTTACTGAAGCTTTCTTT. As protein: CSARVDSVFTEAFF.

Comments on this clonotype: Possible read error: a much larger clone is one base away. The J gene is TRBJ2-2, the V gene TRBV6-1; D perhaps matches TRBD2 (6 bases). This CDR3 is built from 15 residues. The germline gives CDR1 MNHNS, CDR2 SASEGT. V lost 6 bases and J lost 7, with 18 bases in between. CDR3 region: CASRTPTGAIGELFF. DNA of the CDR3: TGTGCCAGCAGAACCCCAACGGGAGCAATCGGGGAGCTGTTTTTT.

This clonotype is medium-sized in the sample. The DNA for the CDR3 is TGTGCCAGCAGCTTAGCGCGTACAGACCAAGAGACCCAGTACTTC. This translates into CASSLARTDQETQYF. The rearrangement joins TRBV7-8 to TRBJ2-5; D gene unclear. This CDR3 region has 15 residues. V was trimmed by 0 bases and J by 0 bases, leaving 8 bases between them. CDR1 SGHVS and CDR2 FQNEAQ come from the germline V gene. The entire variable domain, with the rest obtained from reference TRBV7-8 and TRBJ2-5, is as follows: GAGVSQSPRYKVAKRGQDVALRCDPISGHVSLFWYQQALGQGPEFLTYFQNEAQLDKSGLPSDRFFAERPEGSVSTLKIQRTQQEDSAVYLCASSLARTDQETQYFGPGTRLLVL.

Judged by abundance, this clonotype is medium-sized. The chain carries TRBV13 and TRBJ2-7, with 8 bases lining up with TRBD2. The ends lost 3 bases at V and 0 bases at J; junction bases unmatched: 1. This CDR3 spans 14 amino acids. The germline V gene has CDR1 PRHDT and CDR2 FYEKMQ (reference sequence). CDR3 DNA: TGTGCCAGCAGCTTGAGCGGGAGCTCCTACGAGCAGTACTTC. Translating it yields CASSLSGSSYEQYF.

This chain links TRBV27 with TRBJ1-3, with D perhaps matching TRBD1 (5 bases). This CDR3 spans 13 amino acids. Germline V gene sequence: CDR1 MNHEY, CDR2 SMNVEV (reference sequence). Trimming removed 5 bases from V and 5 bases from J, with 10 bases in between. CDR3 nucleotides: TGTGCCAGCAGTGCGTTGGACAGAAACACCATATATTTT. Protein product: CASSALDRNTIYF.

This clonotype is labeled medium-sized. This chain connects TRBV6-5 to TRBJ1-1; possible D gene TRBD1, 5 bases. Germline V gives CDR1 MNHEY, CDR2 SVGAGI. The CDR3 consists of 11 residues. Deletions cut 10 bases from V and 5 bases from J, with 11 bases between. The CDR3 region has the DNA TGTGCCACTGAAGGGGTAACTGAAGCTTTCTTT. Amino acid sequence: CATEGVTEAFF.